The clone carrying this T cell receptor (beta chain) was observed at least ten times. The target antigen is unknown. Scientists amplified the TCR beta CDR3 regions from RNA transcripts. First-round RT-PCR with HTBI primers preceded a second-round multiplex PCR. TCRdb ran MiXCR on the multiplex PCR reads and lists one entry per CDR3 protein. The repertoire holds some 390,000 distinct CDR3 sequences, with about 16% as singletons. CDR1 SGHDN and CDR2 FVKESK come from the germline V gene. CDR3 size: 16 residues. The trim removed 0 bases at V and 5 bases at J, leaving 9 bases unmatched. This sample is part of a study of Graves' ophthalmopathy and Graves' hyperthyroidism. Broader study findings: Ophthalmopathy cases were distinguished from stable hyperthyroidism by a 13-signature model, reaching over 85% sensitivity and 81.08% specificity. In blood appeared most of the expanded thyroid clonotypes whose frequency exceeded 0.001.

The sample comprised peripheral blood. The clonotype originates from a woman under 30 with Graves' ophthalmopathy. The chain joins TRBV14 to TRBJ2-7; 8 bases agree with TRBD1. The DNA of the CDR3 is TGTGCCAGCAGCCAAGATTTCAGGGGGCGAGTTGACGAGCAGTACTTC. Protein sequence: CASSQDFRGRVDEQYF.